These 21 T cell receptor beta chains share one sample of origin, sequenced in a study of persistence of HIV-infected CD4 T cells. The immunoSEQ assay was version 4, run in survey mode. The data were produced by immunoSEQ multiplex PCR, yet TCRdb's version contains in-frame clones alone and is incomplete. The table shows 25,000 to 35,000 clones, with 65% to 75% occurring only once. These receptors have no identified antigens. The stimulus was an HIV-1 Gag 15-mer peptide pool, about 1 ug/peptide/mL. Sorting selected CD4+ T cells upregulating both CD40 ligand and CD69. The sample here was CD4+ T cells sorted from PBMCs after 18-hour stimulation, taken from a patient who received antiretroviral therapy. These TCRs come from an adult man with HIV who was CMV-seropositive.

This chain links TRBV24-1 with TRBJ1-1; D might be TRBD1 (5 bases). With 3 bases removed from V and 7 bases from J, the gap between germline ends came to 11 bases. The length of the CDR3 is 13 residues. Looked up from germline, CDR1 is KGHDR and CDR2 is SFDVKD. The CDR3 region is CATSDGGGDEAFF. The CDR3 nucleotides are TGTGCCACCAGTGATGGGGGAGGGGATGAAGCTTTCTTT.

This sequence joins TRBV2 and TRBJ2-7, with D possibly being TRBD1 (5 bases). CDR3 length: 12 residues. In germline, CDR1 is SNHLY, CDR2 FYNNEI. Trimming removed 3 bases from V and 8 bases from J, with 11 bases in between. CDR3 in DNA: TGTGCCAGCAGTGACTTCCCAGGGAAGCAGTACTTC. Its translation: CASSDFPGKQYF.

The chain recombines TRBV14 with TRBJ2-5, with TRBD1 as a possible D gene (5 bases). Per germline, CDR1 SGHDN and CDR2 FVKESK. This CDR3 spans 14 amino acids. V lost 4 bases, J lost 5 bases, and 14 bases lay in between. The CDR3 here is CASSPSGPRETQYF. The CDR3 nucleotides read TGTGCCAGCAGCCCCTCAGGGCCACGGGAGACCCAGTACTTC.

The chain carries TRBV28 and TRBJ1-4, with D possibly being TRBD1 (5 bases). V lost 4 bases and J 2 bases, leaving 11 bases between the germline ends. This CDR3 contains 15 residues. The germline V gene has CDR1 MDHEN and CDR2 SYDVKM. This chain's CDR3 is CASSSQGSTNEKLFF. CDR3 DNA: TGTGCCAGCAGTTCCCAGGGATCTACTAATGAAAAACTGTTTTTT.

V is TRBV4-1 and J is TRBJ2-6; D is perhaps TRBD1 (6 bases). The CDR3 has 16 residues. Trimming cost V 2 bases and J 4 bases, with 12 bases left between them. Germline CDR1 MGHRA, CDR2 YSYEKL. The CDR3 DNA is TGCGCCAGCAGCCAACTAACAGGGTCCGGGGCCAACGTCCTGACTTTC. Translated, it gives CASSQLTGSGANVLTF.

CDR3 sequence (DNA): TGTGCCAGCTCACCACGCAGCGGGGGGGATACGCAGTATTTT. Translated, it gives CASSPRSGGDTQYF. The V call is TRBV18, the J call TRBJ2-3; 9 nucleotides align to TRBD2. Germline V gene lookup returns CDR1 KGHSH and CDR2 LQKENI. V shed 1 base and J 6 bases; nucleotides not matched to a gene: 2. The CDR3 contains 14 residues.

V and J are TRBV6-1 and TRBJ1-5; TRBD1 matches 7 bases. This CDR3 has 16 residues. Germline trimming cut 2 bases from V and 0 bases from J; bases unmatched to any gene: 4. CDR1 and CDR2 from the germline V gene are MNHNS and SASEGT. The CDR3 region is CASSEKTGYSNQPQHF. CDR3 sequence (DNA): TGTGCCAGCAGTGAAAAGACAGGGTATAGCAATCAGCCCCAGCATTTT.

The rearrangement links TRBV6-5 to TRBJ2-3; possibly TRBD2 for D (7 bases). Germline V gene sequence: CDR1 MNHEY, CDR2 SVGAGI. Trimming removed 7 bases from V and 0 bases from J, with 14 bases in between. There are 15 residues in the CDR3. CDR3 region: CASKVAGASTDTQYF. CDR3 nucleotides: TGTGCCAGCAAGGTGGCGGGGGCTAGCACAGATACGCAGTATTTT.

The chain has TRBV6-4 and TRBJ2-1; D not resolved. Looked up from germline, CDR1 is MRHNA and CDR2 is SNTAGT. Trimming cost V 4 bases and J 9 bases, with 13 bases left between them. CDR3 length equals 13 residues. In nucleotides, the CDR3 is TGTGCCAGCAGTGGAAATAGCTTCAGTGAGCAGTTCTTC. It is translated as CASSGNSFSEQFF.

This clone is medium-sized within its sample. This chain connects TRBV6-2 or TRBV6-3 to TRBJ1-5; D is uncertain. This CDR3 contains 15 residues. The germline V and J ends were trimmed by 6 bases and 1 base, with 13 bases remaining between them. Germline CDR1 MNHEY, CDR2 SVGEGT. CDR3 residues: CASSHYRGSNQPQHF. CDR3 nucleotides: TGTGCCAGCAGCCACTACAGAGGGAGCAATCAGCCCCAGCATTTT.

The chain couples TRBV25-1 to TRBJ1-1; D unresolved. Germline V gives CDR1 MGHDK, CDR2 SYGVNS. There are 13 residues in the CDR3. V was pared by 1 base and J by 4 bases, with 7 bases between. The CDR3 DNA reads TGTGCCAGCAGTGAATTAGAGGCCACTGAAGCTTTCTTT. Encoded protein: CASSELEATEAFF. The full variable domain, with the rest looked up from reference TRBV25-1 and TRBJ1-1, is EADIYQTPRYLVIGTGKKITLECSQTMGHDKMYWYQQDPGMELHLIHYSYGVNSTEKGDLSSESTVSRIRTEHFPLTLESARPSHTSQYLCASSELEATEAFFGQGTRLTVV.

The chain has TRBV6-6 and TRBJ1-2; D not certain. The V end was cut by 6 bases, the J end by 8 bases, with 13 bases between. CDR1 is MNHNY and CDR2 is SVGAGI in the germline V gene (reference sequence). This CDR3 is 12 amino acids long. CDR3 in DNA: TGTGCCAGCAGCGGTACGAGGGAGGGCTACACCTTC. Encoded protein: CASSGTREGYTF.

The gene calls are TRBV5-1 and TRBJ1-4, with a tentative D call TRBD1 (6 bases). This CDR3 is 15 amino acids long. CDR1 and CDR2 (germline): SGHRS, YFSETQ. V shed 1 base and J shed 8 bases, with 15 bases lying between them. The CDR3 DNA sequence: TGCGCCAGCAGCTTGAATACAGGGAAAGGAGAAAAACTGTTTTTT. This gives the protein CASSLNTGKGEKLFF.

The J gene is TRBJ1-4, the V gene TRBV2, with 9 bases aligning to TRBD1. The J segment lost 8 bases and the V segment lost 7 bases, leaving 8 bases of the junction unmatched. Germline values: CDR1 SNHLY, CDR2 FYNNEI. The CDR3 spans 14 residues. CDR3 bases: TGTGCCAGCAATACAGGGGGCGCCGAAGAAAAACTGTTTTTT. Encoded protein: CASNTGGAEEKLFF.

This CDR3 is CASSITPGPLYEQYF. The DNA of the CDR3 is TGTGCCAGTAGTATCACCCCCGGGCCTTTATACGAGCAGTACTTC. The J gene is TRBJ2-7, the V gene TRBV19, with D unclear. V shed 3 bases and J shed 4 bases, with 16 bases lying between them. The V gene's germline CDR1 is LNHDA and CDR2 SQIVND (reference sequence). This CDR3 has 15 residues.

This clone ranks as medium-sized. This chain links TRBV10-1 with TRBJ1-6, with unresolved D. This CDR3 comprises 14 residues. CDR1 WNHNN and CDR2 SYGVQD come from the germline V gene (reference sequence). V was pared by 3 bases and J by 7 bases, with 10 bases between. The CDR3 nucleotides read TGCGCCAGCAGTGAAGGCAGAGAGAATTCACCCCTCCACTTT. This sequence encodes CASSEGRENSPLHF.

The rearrangement uses TRBV6-4 and TRBJ2-2; D gene ambiguous. V lost 6 bases, J lost 3 bases, and 8 bases lay in between. The CDR3 length is 13 residues. Germline V gene lookup returns CDR1 MRHNA and CDR2 SNTAGT. CDR3 region: CASSKMDTGELFF. The CDR3 region has the DNA TGTGCCAGCAGCAAGATGGACACCGGGGAGCTGTTTTTT.

The chain is built from TRBV28 and TRBJ1-1, with a weak D call TRBD1 (5 bases). Deletions cut 2 bases from V and 6 bases from J, with 13 bases between. Germline CDR1 is MDHEN and CDR2 is SYDVKM. There are 14 residues in the CDR3. Here the CDR3 reads CASSLGARGAEAFF. The CDR3 nucleotides are TGTGCCAGCAGTTTAGGGGCCCGGGGTGCTGAAGCTTTCTTT.

J is TRBJ1-2 and V is TRBV28, with a possible D match to TRBD1 (5 bases). CDR1 is MDHEN, CDR2 SYDVKM, per germline. V was pared by 7 bases and J by 6 bases, with 21 bases between. The CDR3 runs to 15 residues. The CDR3 loop reads CASTPLEGRRNGYTF. The CDR3 DNA follows: TGTGCCAGCACCCCTTTGGAGGGGCGGAGAAATGGCTACACCTTC.

The V and J genes are TRBV3-1 (or the pseudogene TRBV3-2) and TRBJ1-1; D gene unclear. The CDR3 contains 11 residues. V was shortened by 7 bases and J by 4 bases, with 7 bases between the two germline ends. Germline CDR1 reads LGHDT; CDR2 reads YNNKEL (reference sequence). The CDR3 DNA reads TGTGCCAGCACCCGTGGCACTGAAGCTTTCTTT. Protein product: CASTRGTEAFF.

This rearrangement joins TRBV23-1 to TRBJ1-1; 8 nucleotides align to TRBD1. TRBV23-1 is flagged as an ORF with uncertain function. The CDR3 runs 18 residues. After removal of 3 bases from V and 4 bases from J, the junction contained 16 bases not matched to a gene. For the CDR3, the DNA is TGCGCCAGCAGTCATAAAATCAGGGGCAGGGGGCCCTCCACTGAAGCTTTCTTT. It codes for CASSHKIRGRGPSTEAFF.